The 4 T cell receptor beta chains given below trace back to one sample, sequenced in a study of shared clonotypes between healthy human individuals. TCRdb keeps only in-frame clones here, not all; method: immunoSEQ multiplex PCR. Of 2 million to 2.5 million clones in the sample, about nine tenths are singletons; the top ten hold 0.3% to 0.45%. Source material: naive CD4+ T cells from PBMCs. Subset specified: CD45RA+ positively selected. The origin of the receptors is a man aged 18 to 30 in good health. Some clones in this sample may be carry-over from other donors' samples.

V gene TRBV29-1 combines with J gene TRBJ2-7; D tentatively fits TRBD1 or TRBD2 (5 bases each). V dropped 6 bases and J dropped 3 bases, with 12 bases sitting between them. The germline V gene encodes CDR1 SQVTM and CDR2 ANQGSEA. The CDR3 is 12 amino acids. CDR3 sequence: CSVPGPNYEQYF. For the CDR3, the DNA is TGCAGCGTCCCGGGACCGAACTACGAGCAGTACTTC.

J is TRBJ1-4 and V is TRBV5-4; maybe TRBD1 (5 bases). V lost 1 base and J 4 bases, leaving 11 bases between the germline ends. This CDR3 spans 15 amino acids. Germline lookup yields CDR1 SGHNT and CDR2 YYREEE (reference sequence). CDR3 sequence reads: CASSLMSGFNEKLFF. The CDR3 bases are TGTGCCAGCAGCTTGATGTCAGGGTTTAATGAAAAACTGTTTTTT.

This clone was found once. The rearrangement uses TRBV7-2 and TRBJ2-5; the D call may be TRBD1 or TRBD2 (5 bases each). The V end was cut by 3 bases, the J end by 3 bases, with 20 bases between. Per germline, CDR1 SGHTA and CDR2 FQGNSA. The CDR3 runs to 17 residues. The DNA of the CDR3 is TGTGCCAGCAGCTTTGGGCTCGGGGACCCGAGTAAAGAGACCCAGTACTTC. Its protein is CASSFGLGDPSKETQYF.

The rearrangement links TRBV19 to TRBJ2-3; maybe TRBD1 (5 bases). The CDR3 has 14 amino acids. CDR1 and CDR2 from the germline V gene are LNHDA and SQIVND (reference sequence). V lost 4 bases, J lost 1 base, and 9 bases lay in between. The CDR3 loop reads CASSTAGRTDTQYF. The CDR3 region has the DNA TGTGCCAGTAGTACGGCAGGGCGCACAGATACGCAGTATTTT.